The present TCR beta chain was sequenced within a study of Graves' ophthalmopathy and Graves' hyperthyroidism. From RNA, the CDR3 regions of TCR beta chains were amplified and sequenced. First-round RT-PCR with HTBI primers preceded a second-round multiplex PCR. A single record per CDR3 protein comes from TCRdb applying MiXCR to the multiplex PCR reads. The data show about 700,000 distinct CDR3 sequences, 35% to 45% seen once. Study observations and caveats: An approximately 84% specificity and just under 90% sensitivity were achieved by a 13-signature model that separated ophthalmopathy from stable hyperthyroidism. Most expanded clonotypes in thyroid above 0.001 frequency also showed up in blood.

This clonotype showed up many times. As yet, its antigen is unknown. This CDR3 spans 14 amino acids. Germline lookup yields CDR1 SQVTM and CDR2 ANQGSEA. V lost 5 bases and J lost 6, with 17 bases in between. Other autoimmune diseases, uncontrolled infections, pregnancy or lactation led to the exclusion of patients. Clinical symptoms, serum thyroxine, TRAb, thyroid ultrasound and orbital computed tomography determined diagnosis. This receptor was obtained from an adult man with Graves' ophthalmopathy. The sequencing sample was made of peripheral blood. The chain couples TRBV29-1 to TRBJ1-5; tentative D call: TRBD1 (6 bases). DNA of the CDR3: TGCAGCGTTAGCTCGGGACACCCACGTCAGCCCCAGCATTTT. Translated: CSVSSGHPRQPQHF.